This T cell receptor beta chain was identified in a study of shared clonotypes between healthy human individuals (TCRdb year 2020). About the full investigation: The cohort comprised a couple of women and a few men aged 18 to 49 years. For each donor, three plates each were used for CD4 naive and CD4 memory, two plates were used for CD8 naive, and one plate was used for CD8 memory. The study deeply sequenced blood TCR repertoires of roughly five healthy adults to estimate repertoire size and the extent of clonotype sharing between individuals. To increase sequencing depth and limit assay-specific biases, different laboratories used diverse techniques to prepare libraries and sequence TCR repertoires. Leukapheresis yielded between about 0.8 and 9.5 billion PBMCs per donor. What the authors observed across the whole study: Naive subsets generally had larger estimated clonotype richness than memory subsets did. The small number of donors limited the genetic and exposure-history diversity represented. Sharing across several donors was observed for approximately 4.6% of naive CD4, 3% to 4% of naive CD8, 2.3% of memory CD4, and roughly 0.43% of memory CD8 clonotypes. Only blood was sampled, and tissue TCR repertoires likely differ from those in blood. Compared with non-shared clonotypes, clonotypes shared by all four sorted-subset donors had higher generation probabilities. Pairwise subsampling indicated that sequencing depth was expected to affect the degree of clonotype sharing among donors. Incomplete sequencing was indicated by rarefaction of sorted-subset datasets, despite the large sequencing depth.

The donors were healthy, HIV-negative adults who had no recently reported acute infections or vaccinations. All donors were Caucasian adults living in Nashville, Tennessee, USA. CD4+ T cells were enriched by magnetic negative selection, after which naive cells were positively selected on CD45RA and the negative fraction was taken as the memory subset. Blood was collected by leukapheresis, and PBMCs were isolated by Ficoll-Histopaque density gradient centrifugation and then cryopreserved in liquid nitrogen vapor phase. Analytical flow cytometry was used to check the purity and quantity of every magnetically sorted T cell population. Genomic DNA was isolated from each sorted fraction and quantified by UV absorbance on a Nanodrop 2000c. Using the deep immunoSEQ assay, multiplex PCR amplified TCR CDR3 regions from genomic DNA. Extracted genomic DNA from each cell subset was spread evenly across all wells of several immunoSEQ 96-well plates, with each plate serving as a replicate. For sorted subsets, around 200 ng genomic DNA, equal to tens of thousands of T cell genomes, was loaded into each replicate PCR. Purified libraries were quantified with a Qubit 3.0 fluorometer, sized on a Bioanalyzer 2100, and re-quantified with the KAPA Library Quantification kit. A separate single-read 150-cycle Illumina NextSeq 550 flow cell was used to sequence each immunoSEQ 96-well plate. The paper's processing steps were these. Because the immunoSEQ output included only junctional sequences and no quality scores, the filtering could not be the same as the filtering used for full-length reads. To assign V/J genes and CDR3, sequences were annotated using PyIR, a Python wrapper for IgBLAST v1.9, with IMGT germline references. Reads were removed for weak V/J assignments (E-value above 1e-6), missing CDR3, stop codons, out-of-frame junctions, or ambiguous translated residues. A V3J clonotype was defined by an identical inferred V gene, J gene, and CDR3 amino acid sequence. To compute the percentage overlap between repertoires, the number of shared unique clonotypes was divided by the size of the smaller repertoire. Repertoire richness was assessed with RTK rarefaction, the Chao1 estimator, and Recon v2.1 estimates of unobserved clonotypes. OLGA was used to compute generation probabilities for all TCRbeta clonotypes that the gDNA method yielded from a handful of donors. The table comes from immuneACCESS by way of TCRdb, which keeps in-frame sequences with V and J called. Part of the clones is missing from these tables; in studies checked, under half for an unresolved V gene and the rest for unknown reasons. V and J calls and clone size follow that table, whereas D and trimming were derived from the DNA. The sample profile shows roughly 2,500,000 clones; roughly 93% of them were found once. The top ten hold more than 0.35% of the sample.

Note on this clone: This receptor's antigen is unknown. No base qualities exist here, and no much larger clone lies one base off it.

As encoded in the germline V gene, CDR1 is LGHNA while CDR2 is YSLEER. The CDR3 runs 14 amino acids, cysteine and phenylalanine included. Just CDR3 DNA is preserved here, 42 bases in frame from base 1. V and J are truncated by 2 bases and 3 bases respectively, leaving an intervening sequence of 8 bases. The receptor was isolated from a man aged 18 to 30 in good health. Some clones in this sample may be carry-over from other donors' samples. The chain is encoded by TRBV4-3 joined to TRBJ1-3; 5 matching bases give a weak D call of TRBD1. Sequenced input: naive CD4+ T cells from PBMCs. What this sample's cell subset or site label stands for: CD45RA+ positively selected. The nucleotide sequence is TGCGCCAGCAGCCAACCGACAGATGGAAACACCATATATTTT. Its coded protein is CASSQPTDGNTIYF.